The clone carrying this T cell receptor (beta chain) was counted only a few times. Its antigen is unidentified. The data were taken from a study of post-analysis software for immune sequencing data. Each TCR beta cDNA library carried unique molecular identifiers. Each CDR3 protein is one row after TCRdb ran MiXCR on the PCR reads. The sample has 450,000 to 700,000 distinct CDR3 sequences, 44% seen once. In germline, CDR1 is MNHNY, CDR2 SVGAGI (reference sequence). V dropped 5 bases and J dropped 3; count of bases not matched to a gene: 10. This CDR3 is built from 16 residues. General observations from the study: Several TRBV segments were more frequent in patients than controls; TRBV5-6, TRBV5-1 and TRBV20-1 belonged to this group. The study found significantly lower normalized Chao1 diversity in multiple sclerosis patients than in controls. Pronounced co-clustering by F measure was evident among identically batched samples.

The rearrangement links TRBV6-6 to TRBJ2-7; 10 bases match TRBD2. Sequencing was carried out using blood. The receptor's source is a girl between 5 and 17 years old with multiple sclerosis. Written as DNA, the CDR3 is TGTGCCAGCAGTCCATGGCCAACTAGCGGGATCTACGAGCAGTACTTC. Protein: CASSPWPTSGIYEQYF.